Listed below are T cell receptor beta chains from one sample, sequenced in a study of cytomegalovirus exposure and HLA in healthy donors. The assay was immunoSEQ multiplex PCR, and TCRdb's table has in-frame clones only and misses some. Its table lists 35,000 to 45,000 clones. Sequences were obtained from PBMCs. Receptors were obtained from a human donor in good health. The CDR3 runs from the conserved cysteine through the conserved F or W. The D gene is left open where the match is weak. The size of a clone is reported for some rows only, either as once, few or many, or as a class for expanded clones.

D gene | clone size | J gene | V gene | CDR3 protein | CDR3 DNA
NA | NA | TRBJ2-1 | TRBV5-4 | CASSLRRGQYNEQFF | TGTGCCAGCAGCTTAAGGAGGGGCCAGTACAATGAGCAGTTCTTC
NA | NA | TRBJ2-1 | TRBV6-1 | CASSVDRPNSDNEQFF | TGTGCCAGCAGTGTAGACAGACCTAATTCCGACAATGAGCAGTTCTTC
TRBD2 | NA | TRBJ2-7 | TRBV11-3 | CASSSSSGDGSYEQYF | TGTGCCAGCAGCTCATCTAGCGGGGACGGCTCCTACGAGCAGTACTTC
TRBD1 | NA | TRBJ2-7 | TRBV5-6 | CASSLLGQGRVYEQYF | TGTGCCAGCAGCTTGTTGGGACAGGGTAGGGTCTACGAGCAGTACTTC
NA | NA | TRBJ2-7 | TRBV14 | CASSQLERGSYEQYF | TGTGCCAGCAGCCAATTGGAAAGGGGCTCCTACGAGCAGTACTTC
NA | NA | TRBJ1-2 | TRBV28 | CASSSQGNGYTF | TGTGCCAGCAGTTCTCAGGGGAATGGCTACACCTTC
NA | NA | TRBJ1-1 | TRBV2 | CASSRSQRNTEAFF | TGTGCCAGCAGCCGGAGCCAGAGGAACACTGAAGCTTTCTTT
TRBD1 | NA | TRBJ2-2 | TRBV7-2 | CASSPLGQSTGELFF | TGTGCCAGCAGCCCATTGGGACAGAGCACCGGGGAGCTGTTTTTT
NA | NA | TRBJ2-3 | TRBV19 | CASSPRGGGGTDTQYF | TGTGCCAGTAGTCCCCGGGGAGGGGGAGGCACAGATACGCAGTATTTT
NA | NA | TRBJ1-1 | TRBV6-5 | CASSYGVEGGPQAFF | TGTGCCAGCAGTTACGGGGTCGAGGGAGGGCCACAAGCTTTCTTT
TRBD1 | NA | TRBJ2-1 | TRBV18 | CASSPGQGAHNEQFF | TGTGCCAGCTCACCAGGGCAGGGGGCCCACAATGAGCAGTTCTTC
NA | NA | TRBJ1-2 | TRBV6-5 | CASSLKGGGYTF | TGTGCCAGCAGTTTGAAGGGAGGAGGCTACACCTTC
NA | NA | TRBJ2-7 | TRBV5-1 | CASSVGGRAHEQYF | TGCGCCAGCAGCGTGGGGGGCAGGGCCCACGAGCAGTACTTC
NA | NA | TRBJ2-7 | TRBV6-1 | CASNMNRVYEQYF | TGTGCCAGCAACATGAACAGGGTCTACGAGCAGTACTTC
NA | NA | TRBJ1-5 | TRBV30 | CAWSLGGGQPQHF | TGTGCCTGGAGCTTAGGGGGAGGGCAGCCCCAGCATTTT
TRBD2 | NA | TRBJ2-7 | TRBV27 | CASGSGTSVSYEQYF | TGTGCCAGCGGCTCCGGGACTAGCGTTTCGTACGAGCAGTACTTC
NA | NA | TRBJ2-1 | TRBV2 | CASSKVRNEQFF | TGTGCCAGCAGTAAGGTGAGGAATGAGCAGTTCTTC
TRBD1 | NA | TRBJ1-1 | TRBV19 | CASTTAPGQYTEAFF | TGTGCCAGCACGACGGCCCCGGGACAGTACACTGAAGCTTTCTTT
NA | NA | TRBJ2-6 | TRBV5-6 | CASSEPDGMPGANVLTF | TGTGCCAGCAGCGAACCCGACGGGATGCCTGGGGCCAACGTCCTGACTTTC
TRBD2 | NA | TRBJ2-3 | TRBV9 | CASSGGAGGGTDTQYF | TGTGCCAGCAGCGGAGGGGCGGGGGGCGGCACAGATACGCAGTATTTT
TRBD1 | NA | TRBJ2-5 | TRBV19 | CASSRGDRGEETQYF | TGTGCCAGTAGTAGGGGGGACAGGGGCGAAGAGACCCAGTACTTC
NA | NA | TRBJ1-2 | TRBV28 | CASSFGQGLYGYTF | TGTGCCAGCAGTTTCGGGCAGGGGCTCTATGGCTACACCTTC
TRBD2 | NA | TRBJ2-7 | TRBV7-2 | CASSSSGGLYEQYF | TGTGCCAGCAGCTCTAGCGGGGGGCTCTACGAGCAGTACTTC
TRBD1 | NA | TRBJ1-2 | TRBV7-2 | CASSKDRGGRGYTF | TGTGCCAGCAGCAAGGACAGGGGAGGTCGTGGCTACACCTTC
NA | NA | TRBJ1-1 | TRBV29-1 | CSVTPAYTEAFF | TGCAGCGTTACCCCCGCGTACACTGAAGCTTTCTTT
TRBD1 | NA | TRBJ2-7 | TRBV5-1 | CASSLTGALHYEQYF | TGCGCCAGCAGCTTGACAGGGGCCCTCCATTACGAGCAGTACTTC
TRBD1 | NA | TRBJ1-2 | TRBV18 | CASSTGTGEGGYTF | TGTGCCAGCTCAACCGGGACAGGGGAGGGCGGCTACACCTTC
TRBD1 | NA | TRBJ2-1 | TRBV2 | CASTSDRAYYNEQFF | TGTGCCAGCACCTCCGACAGGGCCTACTACAATGAGCAGTTCTTC
NA | NA | TRBJ1-4 | TRBV28 | CASTVSGGLNEKLFF | TGTGCCAGCACGGTCTCGGGAGGTCTTAATGAAAAACTGTTTTTT
TRBD2 | NA | TRBJ2-1 | TRBV7-2 | CASSLPAGAYNEQFF | TGTGCCAGCAGCTTGCCAGCGGGGGCATACAATGAGCAGTTCTTC
TRBD1 | NA | TRBJ1-5 | TRBV5-6 | CAPRGQGFFQPQHF | TGTGCCCCGCGGGGACAGGGCTTTTTTCAGCCCCAGCATTTT
TRBD1 | NA | TRBJ2-7 | TRBV29-1 | CSVVTGARLYEQYF | TGCAGCGTCGTGACAGGGGCGCGACTTTACGAGCAGTACTTC
TRBD1 | NA | TRBJ2-3 | TRBV5-8 | CASSSGQGSTDTQYF | TGTGCCAGCAGTTCAGGACAGGGGAGCACAGATACGCAGTATTTT
NA | NA | TRBJ2-7 | TRBV7-2 | CASSFSRGQTIYEQYF | TGTGCCAGCAGCTTTAGTCGGGGTCAAACGATCTACGAGCAGTACTTC
NA | NA | TRBJ1-2 | TRBV27 | CASSLDRTYGYTF | TGTGCCAGCAGTCTAGACAGGACGTATGGCTACACCTTC
NA | NA | TRBJ2-7 | TRBV9 | CASSVGGGEYEQYF | TGTGCCAGCAGCGTAGGCGGTGGGGAGTACGAGCAGTACTTC
NA | NA | TRBJ1-6 | TRBV19 | CASSMGGRDSPLHF | TGTGCCAGTAGTATGGGGGGGAGGGATTCACCCCTCCACTTT
TRBD1 | NA | TRBJ1-2 | TRBV5-1 | CASSLAAGTGDGYTF | TGCGCCAGCAGCTTGGCCGCCGGGACAGGTGATGGCTACACCTTC
TRBD1 | NA | TRBJ1-2 | TRBV5-1 | CASSEQGASYGYTF | TGCGCCAGCAGCGAACAGGGGGCAAGCTATGGCTACACCTTC
NA | NA | TRBJ1-4 | TRBV30 | CAWSLHSNEKLFF | TGTGCCTGGAGTCTGCACTCTAATGAAAAACTGTTTTTT
NA | NA | TRBJ2-1 | TRBV28 | CASRTGTQAYNEQFF | TGTGCCAGCAGGACCGGGACACAAGCCTACAATGAGCAGTTCTTC
NA | medium-sized | TRBJ2-3 | TRBV30 | CAWSVSSGSVTQYF | TGTGCCTGGAGTGTCTCAAGCGGCTCCGTCACGCAGTATTTT
NA | NA | TRBJ2-7 | TRBV4-1 | CASSQDLGRTYEQYF | TGCGCCAGCAGCCAAGATTTGGGCCGAACCTACGAGCAGTACTTC
NA | NA | TRBJ1-1 | TRBV30 | CAWSEGSYAEAFF | TGTGCCTGGAGTGAAGGGAGTTACGCTGAAGCTTTCTTT
NA | NA | TRBJ2-1 | TRBV18 | CASSSLLGAEFF | TGTGCCAGCTCCTCACTGCTTGGGGCGGAGTTCTTC
NA | NA | TRBJ1-5 | TRBV28 | CASSLSRRGQPQHF | TGTGCCAGCAGTTTATCGCGGAGGGGACAGCCCCAGCATTTT